This TCR beta chain emerged from a study of T-cell reconstitution after alpha-beta-depleted transplantation in children. Findings of the study overall: One year after transplant, T-cell counts and diversity came mostly from newly produced T cells. Several hundred graft clones that had expanded were reportedly the source of alpha-beta T cells about two months after transplant.

This clonotype was seen ten or more times. What it recognizes is unknown. During its preparation, the TCRbeta library received unique molecular identifiers. TCRdb ran MiXCR on the PCR reads and lists one entry per CDR3 protein. The table includes about 510,000 distinct CDR3 sequences, roughly 10% detected once. The receptor was derived from a female patient between 2 and 15 years old who had a stem cell transplant for aplastic anemia, so the T cells may come from the graft donor. The sample here was PBMCs, mostly from graft donor cells, taken 180 days after TCRalphabeta/CD19-depleted stem cell transplant.

The CDR3 DNA is TGCAGCGTTGAACAGGGGATTGCCGGGGAGCTGTTTTTT. It specifies CSVEQGIAGELFF. This sequence joins TRBV29-1 and TRBJ2-2, with D possibly TRBD1 on 6 matching bases. The CDR3 length is 13 residues. Germline V gives CDR1 SQVTM, CDR2 ANQGSEA. V shed 2 bases and J shed 6 bases, with 10 bases lying between them.